The rows below give T cell receptor beta chains drawn from one sample of a study of shared clonotypes between healthy human individuals. Using immunoSEQ multiplex PCR, the repertoire was profiled, and TCRdb retains in-frame clones only, with some absent. The sample carries about 710,000 clones, just under 75% recorded once. The sample was memory CD4+ T cells sorted from blood. The receptor set was obtained from a woman under 40 in good health. Each CDR3 is given with its conserved first and last residue. D genes are given only for firm matches. Part of the rows lack a size; the others show once, few, many or a class for expanded clones.

>.|TRBV7-9|TRBJ2-7|TRBD1|14
TGTGCCAGCAGCCTAGGGACAGGGGGCGCCGAGCAGTACTTC
CASSLGTGGAEQYF
>.|TRBV10-1|TRBJ1-4|.|14
TGCGCCAGCAGTGAGTCGACGGGAGATGAAAAACTGTTTTTT
CASSESTGDEKLFF
>.|TRBV27|TRBJ2-4|.|15
TGTGCCAGCAGTTCGCTCGGGATTGGCAAAAACATTCAGTACTTC
CASSSLGIGKNIQYF
>.|TRBV11-2|TRBJ2-1|.|15
TGTGCCAGCAGCTTAGGGACTAACTCCTACAATGAGCAGTTCTTC
CASSLGTNSYNEQFF
>.|TRBV4-1|TRBJ1-3|.|15
TGCGCCAGCAGCCACCCATACATCTCTGGAAACACCATATATTTT
CASSHPYISGNTIYF
>.|TRBV5-1|TRBJ2-1|TRBD2|16
TGCGCCAGCAGCTTCATTAGCGGGAGTGCGGGCCGGGAGCAGTTCTTC
CASSFISGSAGREQFF
>.|TRBV21-1|TRBJ1-3|.|14
TGTGCCAGCAGCAAATCCGGGGTCGGAAACACCATATATTTT
CASSKSGVGNTIYF
>.|TRBV18|TRBJ1-5|TRBD1|15
TGTGCCAGCTCCGCCGGGACAGGTAGCAATCAGCCCCAGCATTTT
CASSAGTGSNQPQHF
>.|TRBV16|TRBJ1-3|TRBD1|17
TGTGCCAGCAGCCAAACCCTAGGGACAGGGTATGGAAACACCATATATTTT
CASSQTLGTGYGNTIYF
>.|TRBV27|TRBJ1-6|TRBD1|12
TGTGCCAGCAGTTTGGGACAGGGCACCCTCCACTTT
CASSLGQGTLHF
>.|TRBV19|TRBJ1-4|.|14
TGTGCCAGTAGTACAGGGGCAACTAATGAAAAACTGTTTTTT
CASSTGATNEKLFF
>few|TRBV29-1|TRBJ2-4|.|16
TGCAGCGCACTCTGGAGGGGGACAGCGGCCAAAAACATTCAGTACTTC
CSALWRGTAAKNIQYF
>.|TRBV7-2|TRBJ2-5|TRBD2|16
TGTGCCAGCAGCTTAGGGCTAGCGGGCGTGCAAGAGACCCAGTACTTC
CASSLGLAGVQETQYF
>.|TRBV5-1|TRBJ2-7|TRBD1|14
TGCGCCAGCAGCTTGGGACAGGGGGCGGAAGAGCAGTACTTC
CASSLGQGAEEQYF
>many|TRBV6-5|TRBJ1-1|.|13
TGTGCCAGCAGTCTATTCACGAACACTGAAGCTTTCTTT
CASSLFTNTEAFF
>few|TRBV28|TRBJ2-3|.|15
TGTGCCAGCAGTTCTCCGGCTGGACCACATTATACGCAGTATTTT
CASSSPAGPHYTQYF
>few|TRBV19|TRBJ2-2|.|21
TGTGCCAGTAGTCACGGGACCGGGACAGGGAGCGGGAGTCGGAGAACCGGGGAGCTGTTTTTT
CASSHGTGTGSGSRRTGELFF
>.|TRBV18|TRBJ1-5|.|15
TGTGCCAGCTCACCGGGACGTACGACGGATCAGCCCCAGCATTTT
CASSPGRTTDQPQHF
>once|TRBV11-2|TRBJ2-5|.|14
TGTGCCAGCAGCTCGACCGGGCTCTTCGGGACCCAGTACTTC
CASSSTGLFGTQYF
>few|TRBV7-2|TRBJ2-1|TRBD2|17
TGTGCCAGCAGCTTAGCGCTAACTAGCGGGAGTCTGGATGAGCAGTTCTTC
CASSLALTSGSLDEQFF
>.|TRBV18|TRBJ1-4|.|15
TGTGCCAGCTCACTCGAGGACGGAAGTAATGAAAAACTGTTTTTT
CASSLEDGSNEKLFF
>.|TRBV6-1|TRBJ2-7|TRBD1|14
TGTGCCAGCAGTGTACAGGGGTTACAGTACGAGCAGTACTTC
CASSVQGLQYEQYF
>few|TRBV9|TRBJ2-3|.|13
TGTGCCAGCAGAGCCCCGGACCACGATACGCAGTATTTT
CASRAPDHDTQYF
>.|TRBV5-1|TRBJ2-2|.|14
TGCGCCAGCAGCTTTTGGCCCAACACCGGGGAGCTGTTTTTT
CASSFWPNTGELFF
>.|TRBV5-1|TRBJ2-3|TRBD2|14
TGCGCCAGCAGCTTTCTAGCGGGAGCAGATACGCAGTATTTT
CASSFLAGADTQYF
>.|TRBV28|TRBJ1-2|.|16
TGTGCCAGCAGTCGACAGTCTTACCACTCAGACTATGGCTACACCTTC
CASSRQSYHSDYGYTF
>.|TRBV7-3|TRBJ1-6|.|13
TGTGCCAGCAGCTTAGGGCCGTCCTCACCCCTCCACTTT
CASSLGPSSPLHF
>.|TRBV28|TRBJ1-4|.|15
TGTGCCAGCAGTTTACGTGTCGGACAACGCGGAAAACTGTTTTTT
CASSLRVGQRGKLFF
>.|TRBV19|TRBJ2-1|.|11
TGTGCCAGTAGTATGTACAATGAGCAGTTCTTC
CASSMYNEQFF
>.|TRBV4-1|TRBJ2-3|.|17
TGCGCCAGCAGCCAAGGAGACCAGGGATACGGCACAGATACGCAGTATTTT
CASSQGDQGYGTDTQYF
>.|TRBV6-6|TRBJ2-7|TRBD2|13
TGTGCCAGCAGGGCTAGCGGCTCCTACGAGCAGTACTTC
CASRASGSYEQYF
>few|TRBV30|TRBJ1-2|TRBD1|13
TGTGCCTGGACAACAGGGGGCGGGGATGGCTACACCTTC
CAWTTGGGDGYTF
>.|TRBV11-1|TRBJ1-1|TRBD1|14
TGTGCCAGCAGCCGTCGACAGGGGACCCCTGAAGCTTTCTTT
CASSRRQGTPEAFF
>.|TRBV30|TRBJ2-7|.|13
TGTGCCTGGGGTAGGGGGGTCCCCTACGAGCAGTACTTC
CAWGRGVPYEQYF
>.|TRBV29-1|TRBJ2-5|.|10
TGCAGCGTCAGTCAAGAGACCCAGTACTTC
CSVSQETQYF
>.|TRBV4-1|TRBJ2-1|TRBD2|17
TGCGCCAGCAGCCAAGATTCCGGGACTAGCTCCTACAATGAGCAGTTCTTC
CASSQDSGTSSYNEQFF
>once|TRBV20-1|TRBJ1-1|.|11
TGCAGTGCTAGGCCCCAGACTGAAGCTTTCTTT
CSARPQTEAFF
>.|TRBV28|TRBJ2-1|.|11
TGTGCCAGCAGTTTATTAAATGAGCAGTTCTTC
CASSLLNEQFF
>many|TRBV27|TRBJ1-2|.|16
TGTGCCAGCAGTCCCGGTTGGGTCCTTCCCTCTTATGGCTACACCTTC
CASSPGWVLPSYGYTF
>.|TRBV9|TRBJ2-2|TRBD2|19
TGTGCCAGCAGCGTAGCGTTGGGGGGGTTAGCGTCAAACACCGGGGAGCTGTTTTTT
CASSVALGGLASNTGELFF
>.|TRBV28|TRBJ1-2|.|11
TGTGCCAGCAGCGATCAATATGGCTACACCTTC
CASSDQYGYTF
>.|TRBV14|TRBJ1-2|.|17
TGTGCCAGGCGAACCGGGGGGCGATCGGTGGGGATGGTTGGCTACACCTTC
CARRTGGRSVGMVGYTF
>.|TRBV19|TRBJ1-5|.|13
TGTGCCAGTAGTATAGATGAAGATCAGCCCCAGCATTTT
CASSIDEDQPQHF
>.|TRBV2|TRBJ2-7|TRBD2|11
TGTGCCAGCAGAGCGGGGGGTGAGCAGTACTTC
CASRAGGEQYF
>few|TRBV7-2|TRBJ2-1|TRBD2|15
TGTGCCAGCAGCTCCGGGACTAGTGATAGCAATGAGCAGTTCTTC
CASSSGTSDSNEQFF